These 31 T cell receptor beta chains share one sample of origin, sequenced in a study of cytomegalovirus exposure and HLA in healthy donors. Both 60 Vbeta primers and 13 Jbeta primers went into the PCR. Measured with immunoSEQ multiplex PCR; TCRdb has only the in-frame clones, and not every one. The data hold 230,000 or so clones, with over 90% observed a single time. The sequenced sample was PBMCs. Receptors originate from a girl aged 2 to 9 in good health and CMV-seronegative.

The chain couples TRBV15 to TRBJ2-1; TRBD2 matches at 12 bases. Looked up from germline, CDR1 is LNHNV and CDR2 is YYDKDF (reference sequence). Trimming cost V 2 bases and J 5 bases; bases outside gene matches: 10. The CDR3 spans 18 residues. The CDR3 here is CATSRPRRLAGENNEQFF. In DNA, the CDR3 is TGTGCCACCAGCAGACCCCGGCGACTAGCGGGAGAAAACAATGAGCAGTTCTTC.

The rearrangement joins TRBV5-1 to TRBJ2-3; TRBD2 matches at 14 bases. The CDR3 is made up of 18 amino acids. The germline V gene has CDR1 SGHRS and CDR2 YFSETQ. After removal of 4 bases from V and 5 bases from J, the junction contained 12 bases not matched to a gene. The CDR3 DNA reads as TGCGCCAGCAGCCACTCCCGGACTAGCGGGGGGCGGGAAGATACGCAGTATTTT. Protein product: CASSHSRTSGGREDTQYF.

The V call is TRBV27, the J call TRBJ2-1, with a possible D match to TRBD2 (6 bases). The CDR3 extends over 14 amino acids. Germline assignment: CDR1 MNHEY and CDR2 SMNVEV (reference sequence). The V and J ends lost 5 bases and 7 bases respectively, with 15 bases between them. The DNA for the CDR3 is TGTGCCAGCAGTATTCGGGGGACTCCTAATGAGCAGTTCTTC. As protein: CASSIRGTPNEQFF.

The gene calls are TRBV7-7 and TRBJ2-2, with a weak D call TRBD2 (6 bases). The V gene's germline CDR1 is SSHAT and CDR2 FNYEAQ (reference sequence). The ends were cut back, 6 bases at V and 3 bases at J, with 17 bases in the middle. CDR3 length: 16 residues. The CDR3 loop is CASRGRRGVDTGELFF. The CDR3 nucleotides read TGTGCCAGCAGGGGACGGAGGGGTGTCGACACCGGGGAGCTGTTTTTT.

V usage is TRBV10-3 and J usage is TRBJ1-3; 9 bases are a match to TRBD1. This CDR3 spans 16 amino acids. CDR1 ENHRY and CDR2 SYGVKD come from the germline V gene. Trimming at V came to 2 bases and at J to 0 bases, leaving 2 bases not matched to a gene. The CDR3 coding sequence is TGTGCCATCAGTGAGACGGGACAGGGCTCTGGAAACACCATATATTTT. Residues: CAISETGQGSGNTIYF.

This clone was found once. This chain connects TRBV27 to TRBJ2-7, with 7 positions matching TRBD1. V was pared by 2 bases and J by 6 bases, with 7 bases of the junction left unmatched. The germline CDR1 and CDR2 sequences are MNHEY and SMNVEV (reference sequence). This CDR3 has 14 amino acids. As DNA, the CDR3 is TGTGCCAGCAGTTTAAGAGGACAGGTCGGCGAGCAGTACTTC. It specifies CASSLRGQVGEQYF.

The chain carries TRBV5-4 and TRBJ1-6; unclear D gene. V was shortened by 0 bases and J by 11 bases, with 9 bases between the two germline ends. Per the germline V gene, CDR1 is SGHNT and CDR2 is YYREEE (reference sequence). This CDR3 region has 13 residues. CDR3 protein: CASSLGSSTPLHF. For the CDR3, the DNA is TGTGCCAGCAGCTTGGGCAGTTCGACACCCCTCCACTTT. Based on the CDR3 plus reference TRBV5-4 and TRBJ1-6, the full variable domain is ETGVTQSPTHLIKTRGQQVTLRCSSQSGHNTVSWYQQALGQGPQFIFQYYREEENGRGNFPPRFSGLQFPNYSSELNVNALELDDSALYLCASSLGSSTPLHFGNGTRLTVT.

J is TRBJ1-1 and V is TRBV5-1; 8 bases agree with TRBD1. The V and J ends lost 2 bases and 4 bases, in that order; junction bases with no gene match: 7. The CDR3 runs 15 residues. Germline V gene lookup returns CDR1 SGHRS and CDR2 YFSETQ. This CDR3 reads CASSFPGGLGTEAFF. The CDR3 coding sequence is TGCGCCAGCAGCTTTCCAGGGGGCTTGGGCACTGAAGCTTTCTTT.

The chain employs TRBV28 and TRBJ2-2; D might be TRBD2 (5 bases). V was shortened by 5 bases and J by 6 bases, with 16 bases between the two germline ends. The germline V gene encodes CDR1 MDHEN and CDR2 SYDVKM. The CDR3 covers 15 residues. The CDR3 sequence: CASSTGESGPGELFF. DNA for the CDR3: TGTGCCAGCAGTACCGGGGAATCCGGCCCCGGGGAGCTGTTTTTT. The full variable domain, with the rest looked up from reference TRBV28 and TRBJ2-2, is DVKVTQSSRYLVKRTGEKVFLECVQDMDHENMFWYRQDPGLGLRLIYFSYDVKMKEKGDIPEGYSVSREKKERFSLILESASTNQTSMYLCASSTGESGPGELFFGEGSRLTVL.

For this clone: The same CDR3 arises from other DNA sequences in this sample as well. V gene TRBV29-1 combines with J gene TRBJ1-1; D ambiguous. This CDR3 comprises 11 residues. The ends were cut back, 3 bases at V and 1 base at J, with 3 bases in the middle. CDR1 is SQVTM, CDR2 ANQGSEA, per germline. CDR3 DNA: TGCAGCGTTGATCAGAACACTGAAGCTTTCTTT. It yields the protein CSVDQNTEAFF.

The chain is built from TRBV5-1 and TRBJ2-5; weak D call: TRBD1 (6 bases). The CDR3 loop spans 15 amino acids. Trimming took off 0 bases at V and 5 bases at J, with 14 bases between the two ends. The germline gives CDR1 SGHRS, CDR2 YFSETQ. The CDR3 DNA is TGCGCCAGCAGCTTGGGGGGGCCCCTGGGGGAGACCCAGTACTTC. The encoded protein is CASSLGGPLGETQYF.

The rearrangement uses TRBV5-8 and TRBJ2-5, with 7 bases matching TRBD1. The DNA end favors TRBJ2-7, so the J call may be wrong. Germline CDR1 is SGHTS and CDR2 is YDEGEE. CDR3 length: 16 residues. CDR3 sequence: CASSLGGTVLTYEQYF. The CDR3 nucleotides are TGTGCCAGCAGCTTGGGAGGGACAGTCTTGACCTACGAGCAGTACTTC.

The V call is TRBV27, the J call TRBJ1-1; maybe TRBD1 (6 bases). The CDR3 has 15 amino acids. Germline CDR1 is MNHEY and CDR2 is SMNVEV (reference sequence). The germline V and J ends were trimmed by 5 bases and 0 bases, with 13 bases remaining between them. The CDR3 DNA reads TGTGCCAGCAGTCCATCGGGACACTTGAACACTGAAGCTTTCTTT. Translating gives CASSPSGHLNTEAFF.

The genes are TRBV28 and TRBJ2-5; 11 nucleotides agree with TRBD1. CDR3 size: 15 residues. The V gene's germline CDR1 is MDHEN and CDR2 SYDVKM. The V and J ends lost 6 bases and 3 bases, in that order; junction bases with no gene match: 6. The CDR3 DNA is TGTGCCAGCAGCTCTCAGGGACAGGGGGAAGAGACCCAGTACTTC. This translates into CASSSQGQGEETQYF.

This chain connects TRBV5-1 to TRBJ2-7; perhaps TRBD1 as D (7 bases). This CDR3 contains 14 residues. V gave up 2 bases and J gave up 3 bases, with 12 bases separating them. Germline V gene lookup returns CDR1 SGHRS and CDR2 YFSETQ. This CDR3 is CASSFQQGGYEQYF. CDR3 bases: TGCGCCAGCAGCTTTCAGCAGGGGGGCTACGAGCAGTACTTC. The entire variable domain, with the rest obtained from reference TRBV5-1 and TRBJ2-7, is as follows: KAGVTQTPRYLIKTRGQQVTLSCSPISGHRSVSWYQQTPGQGLQFLFEYFSETQRNKGNFPGRFSGRQFSNSRSEMNVSTLELGDSALYLCASSFQQGGYEQYFGPGTRLTVT.

The rearrangement links TRBV27 to TRBJ2-7; D unresolved. CDR3 length: 15 amino acids. V dropped 5 bases and J dropped 3 bases, with 17 bases sitting between them. The germline CDR1 and CDR2 sequences are MNHEY and SMNVEV (reference sequence). CDR3 sequence: CASSPSNLFGYEQYF. Here the CDR3 DNA reads TGTGCCAGCAGTCCATCCAACCTCTTCGGCTACGAGCAGTACTTC.

The V call is TRBV15, the J call TRBJ2-7; D is perhaps TRBD2 (7 bases). Germline V gene lookup returns CDR1 LNHNV and CDR2 YYDKDF (reference sequence). The CDR3 consists of 12 residues. Trimming took 8 bases from V and 4 from J, leaving 12 bases between them. CDR3 sequence reads: CATAEGGYEQYF. The DNA of the CDR3 is TGTGCCACCGCCGAGGGGGGGTACGAGCAGTACTTC.

This chain links TRBV27 with TRBJ1-3; 7 nucleotides line up with TRBD1. The CDR3 length is 17 residues. Germline V gives CDR1 MNHEY, CDR2 SMNVEV (reference sequence). V was pared by 2 bases and J by 2 bases, with 9 bases of the junction left unmatched. The CDR3 DNA reads as TGTGCCAGCAGTTTAACAGGGGCTAAATTACCTGGAAACACCATATATTTT. Encoded protein: CASSLTGAKLPGNTIYF.

This chain links TRBV19 with TRBJ1-2; possible D gene TRBD1, 5 bases. With 6 bases removed from V and 1 base from J, the gap between germline ends came to 12 bases. The CDR3 extends over 14 amino acids. In germline, CDR1 is LNHDA, CDR2 SQIVND (reference sequence). The CDR3 protein is CASRDSPFNYGYTF. Here the CDR3 DNA reads TGTGCCAGTAGAGACAGCCCCTTTAACTATGGCTACACCTTC. The variable domain in full, with the rest retrieved from reference TRBV19 and TRBJ1-2, is DGGITQSPKYLFRKEGQNVTLSCEQNLNHDAMYWYRQDPGQGLRLIYYSQIVNDFQKGDIAEGYSVSREKKESFPLTVTSAQKNPTAFYLCASRDSPFNYGYTFGSGTRLTVV.

V is TRBV14 and J is TRBJ2-1, with 11 bases lining up with TRBD1. This CDR3 has 16 amino acids. Germline CDR1 reads SGHDN; CDR2 reads FVKESK. After removal of 4 bases from V and 5 bases from J, the junction contained 7 bases not matched to a gene. In nucleotides, the CDR3 is TGTGCCAGCAGCCCACGGACAGGGGGCATCCACAATGAGCAGTTCTTC. It specifies CASSPRTGGIHNEQFF.

V usage is TRBV18 and J usage is TRBJ1-2, with TRBD1 identical over 7 bases. CDR3 size: 15 residues. Germline lookup yields CDR1 KGHSH and CDR2 LQKENI. Trimming at V came to 3 bases and at J to 6 bases, leaving 10 bases not matched to a gene. CDR3 amino acids: CASSPATGPMDGYTF. The CDR3 bases are TGTGCCAGCTCACCTGCGACAGGGCCGATGGATGGCTACACCTTC. The variable domain in full, completed from reference TRBV18 and TRBJ1-2, reads NAGVMQNPRHLVRRRGQEARLRCSPMKGHSHVYWYRQLPEEGLKFMVYLQKENIIDESGMPKERFSAEFPKEGPSILRIQQVVRGDSAAYFCASSPATGPMDGYTFGSGTRLTVV.

This chain links TRBV5-1 with TRBJ2-3; no reliable D call. CDR3 size: 15 residues. Germline V lookup: CDR1 SGHRS, CDR2 YFSETQ. The germline V and J ends were trimmed by 3 bases and 2 bases, with 13 bases remaining between them. CDR3 region: CASSSLFAPTDTQYF. The CDR3 nucleotides are TGCGCCAGCAGCTCACTCTTCGCGCCCACAGATACGCAGTATTTT.

This chain connects TRBV7-9 to TRBJ1-4, with D hard to call. There are 16 residues in the CDR3. V was pared by 5 bases and J by 0 bases, with 13 bases between. CDR1 is SEHNR, CDR2 FQNEAQ, per germline (reference sequence). Here the CDR3 reads CASSPLLRTTNEKLFF. The DNA of the CDR3 is TGTGCCAGCAGCCCCCTACTACGGACAACTAATGAAAAACTGTTTTTT.

This chain joins TRBV6-5 and TRBJ2-7, with D perhaps matching TRBD1 (6 bases). The V and J ends lost 6 bases and 3 bases respectively, with 9 bases between them. Germline assignment: CDR1 MNHEY and CDR2 SVGAGI. The CDR3 spans 12 residues. CDR3 sequence (DNA): TGTGCCAGCAGGGACAGCCTCTACGAGCAGTACTTC. Its protein product is CASRDSLYEQYF.

V usage is TRBV12-2 and J usage is TRBJ1-6; the listed D gene, TRBD1, was not tested against the DNA. TRBV12-2 is noted as a pseudogene. The CDR3 has 18 amino acids. The CDR3 here is CASRLGCGTGFTNSPLHF. In DNA, the CDR3 is TGTGCAAGTCGCTTAGGGTGCGGGACAGGGTTTACTAATTCACCCCTCCACTTT.

The chain recombines TRBV27 with TRBJ1-6, with unresolved D. CDR3 length equals 14 residues. Trimming pared 5 bases from V and 6 bases from J, leaving 11 bases between. The germline gives CDR1 MNHEY, CDR2 SMNVEV (reference sequence). The CDR3 here is CASSPGRRNSPLHF. The CDR3 nucleotides read TGTGCCAGCAGTCCCGGCAGGCGTAATTCACCCCTCCACTTT.

The rearrangement links TRBV19 to TRBJ2-7; D possibly corresponds to TRBD1 (8 bases). V lost 11 bases, J lost 4 bases, and 24 bases lay in between. This CDR3 has 15 residues. The germline CDR1 and CDR2 sequences are LNHDA and SQIVND (reference sequence). For the CDR3, the DNA is TGTGCCCCGCCTAGGGGGGGGACAGGCCTATACGAGCAGTACTTC. Amino acids: CAPPRGGTGLYEQYF.

The CDR3: CASSLETLNQPQHF. DNA for the CDR3: TGTGCCAGCAGCTTAGAAACACTAAATCAGCCCCAGCATTTT. The gene calls are TRBV11-3 and TRBJ1-5; D is ambiguous. Between the trimmed V and J ends, which lost 0 bases and 4 bases, there was a span of 7 bases. Germline V gene lookup returns CDR1 SGHNT and CDR2 YENEEA. The CDR3 extends over 14 amino acids.

This chain joins TRBV5-1 and TRBJ2-7, with D tentatively TRBD1 (6 bases). The CDR3 loop spans 14 amino acids. V lost 4 bases and J 1 base, leaving 12 bases between the germline ends. CDR1 SGHRS and CDR2 YFSETQ come from the germline V gene. Here the CDR3 reads CASSQDSPSYEQYF. CDR3 sequence (DNA): TGCGCCAGCAGCCAGGACAGTCCGTCCTACGAGCAGTACTTC.

The chain uses TRBV27 and TRBJ1-4, with a weak D call TRBD1 (6 bases). Germline-derived CDR1 and CDR2 are MNHEY and SMNVEV (reference sequence). The V gene lost 5 bases and the J gene lost 3 bases, with 10 bases spanning the gap. This CDR3 contains 14 residues. CDR3 in amino acids: CASSNRVANEKLFF. In nucleotides, the CDR3 is TGTGCCAGCAGTAACAGGGTCGCTAATGAAAAACTGTTTTTT.

The chain joins TRBV19 to TRBJ1-6, with D possibly being TRBD1 (6 bases). V lost 4 bases and J 8 bases, leaving 15 bases between the germline ends. CDR3 length: 15 residues. Germline assignment: CDR1 LNHDA and CDR2 SQIVND (reference sequence). The DNA of the CDR3 is TGTGCCAGTAGTACCGTCCGGGACAAGTATTCACCCCTCCACTTT. Its translation: CASSTVRDKYSPLHF.